This TCR beta chain stems from a study of T cell repertoires in cytomegalovirus infection. General study points: The ex vivo response was dominated by HLA-C-restricted CMV-specific TCR beta clonotypes. Cumulative public TCR beta family frequency identified carriers of CMV plus the relevant HLA.

This CDR3 has 14 residues. The V gene's germline CDR1 is SGHKS and CDR2 YYEKEE (reference sequence). V lost 1 base and J 3 bases, leaving 11 bases between the germline ends. In regard to this clonotype: Its antigen is currently unknown.

Using its own MiXCR run on the reads, TCRdb lists one record per CDR3 protein. The sample records 80,000 to 95,000 distinct CDR3 sequences, 25% to 35% being singletons. J is TRBJ2-7 and V is TRBV5-5, with D unclear. The TCR sequence derives from a human donor in good health (CMV status not recorded). Some clones in this sample may be carry-over from other donors' samples. Sample: CD8+ T cells from cultured PBMCs, taken from culture after CMV antigen stimulation. CDR3 coding DNA: TGTGCCAGCAGCTTGAGTGGGTTCATCTACGAGCAGTACTTC. Encoded protein: CASSLSGFIYEQYF. The full variable domain, its missing parts supplied by reference TRBV5-5 and TRBJ2-7, is DAGVTQSPTHLIKTRGQQVTLRCSPISGHKSVSWYQQVLGQGPQFIFQYYEKEERGRGNFPDRFSARQFPNYSSELNVNALLLGDSALYLCASSLSGFIYEQYFGPGTRLTVT.